The 28 T cell receptor beta chains reported below all come from one sample, sequenced in a study of identical twins. TCRdb fed the 5' RACE reads into MiXCR, producing one record per CDR3 protein. The table records just under 550,000 distinct CDR3 sequences, roughly 15% of them present only once. The same sample was also used in a study of yellow fever vaccine responses in identical twins.

Sequencing input: CD4+ T cells sorted from blood. The source of these receptors is a woman aged 18-30 years in good health.

In its sample, this clonotype was seen a few times. The V call is TRBV15, the J call TRBJ1-6, with unresolved D. Germline values: CDR1 LNHNV, CDR2 YYDKDF (reference sequence). CDR3 length: 14 amino acids. Trimming removed 0 bases at V and 10 bases at J, with 10 bases between. CDR3 coding DNA: TGTGCCACCAGCAGAGATCTCAGCGGGTCACCCCTCCACTTT. It translates to CATSRDLSGSPLHF.

The chain couples TRBV14 to TRBJ2-5, with D possibly being TRBD2 (6 bases). The germline V and J ends were trimmed by 2 bases and 3 bases, with 16 bases remaining between them. CDR3 length: 16 residues. The germline V gene has CDR1 SGHDN and CDR2 FVKESK. CDR3 in amino acids: CASSQTSWYMEETQYF. The CDR3 coding sequence is TGTGCCAGCAGCCAAACTAGCTGGTATATGGAAGAGACCCAGTACTTC.

The chain couples TRBV12-3 or TRBV12-4 to TRBJ1-1; unclear D gene. The V and J ends lost 3 bases and 0 bases respectively, with 11 bases between them. CDR3 length equals 15 residues. CDR3 residues: CASSFGERLNTEAFF. CDR3 sequence (DNA): TGTGCCAGCAGTTTCGGGGAGAGGCTGAACACTGAAGCTTTCTTT.

The chain is built from TRBV4-1 and TRBJ2-1, with TRBD2 matching 13 bases. This CDR3 region has 22 residues. Germline CDR1 MGHRA, CDR2 YSYEKL. After removal of 5 bases from V and 0 bases from J, the junction contained 19 bases not matched to a gene. The CDR3 here is CASSVKDRGLWTSGGSYNEQFF. CDR3 DNA sequence: TGCGCCAGCAGCGTAAAGGACAGGGGGCTCTGGACTAGCGGGGGCTCCTACAATGAGCAGTTCTTC.

This clonotype showed up just a few times. This chain links TRBV24-1 with TRBJ2-3, with TRBD1 matching over 11 bases. Germline-derived CDR1 and CDR2 are KGHDR and SFDVKD. V lost 5 bases, J lost 4 bases, and 10 bases stayed unmatched. The CDR3 sequence is 17 residues long. DNA of the CDR3: TGTGCCACCAGTGGCGCCCCGGGACAGGGGGAGTCAGATACGCAGTATTTT. Translated, it gives CATSGAPGQGESDTQYF.

This clonotype showed up just a few times. V gene TRBV20-1 combines with J gene TRBJ1-1; TRBD1 aligns across 7 bases. Germline loops: CDR1 DFQATT, CDR2 SNEGSKA (reference sequence). The junction had 6 bases not matched to a gene; V was cut back by 0 bases and J by 5 bases. This CDR3 is 14 amino acids long. The CDR3 loop is CSARDGQVGTEAFF. The CDR3 DNA is TGCAGTGCTAGAGATGGACAGGTGGGGACTGAAGCTTTCTTT.

The chain recombines TRBV7-2 with TRBJ2-7; no clear D. The CDR3 loop spans 14 amino acids. Trimming removed 3 bases at V and 5 bases at J, with 14 bases between. CDR1 is SGHTA and CDR2 is FQGNSA in the germline V gene. DNA of the CDR3: TGTGCCAGCAGCTTTGCTCTTAAGGCCGACGAGCAGTACTTC. This gives the protein CASSFALKADEQYF.

This clonotype was seen only a few times. This chain joins TRBV6-6 and TRBJ1-5; no clear D. The V gene's germline CDR1 is MNHNY and CDR2 SVGAGI (reference sequence). The CDR3 length is 13 residues. Deletions cut 5 bases from V and 2 bases from J, with 7 bases between. The CDR3 sequence is CASSNRGNQPQHF. CDR3 sequence (DNA): TGTGCCAGCAGTAATCGGGGCAATCAGCCCCAGCATTTT.

The rearrangement links TRBV28 to TRBJ1-4; D remains ambiguous. V was shortened by 4 bases and J by 3 bases, with 6 bases between the two germline ends. The CDR3 totals 13 residues. Germline values: CDR1 MDHEN, CDR2 SYDVKM. CDR3 residues: CASSSSPNEKLFF. CDR3 nucleotide sequence: TGTGCCAGCAGTTCCTCCCCTAATGAAAAACTGTTTTTT.

J is TRBJ1-4 and V is TRBV5-5, with D perhaps TRBD1 (5 bases). V was shortened by 5 bases and J by 7 bases, with 18 bases between the two germline ends. Per the germline V gene, CDR1 is SGHKS and CDR2 is YYEKEE (reference sequence). CDR3 length: 15 residues. CDR3 coding DNA: TGTGCCAGCAGTTGGTTTGACAGATGGGGTGAAAAACTGTTTTTT. Translating gives CASSWFDRWGEKLFF.

This clonotype was counted only a few times. This chain uses TRBV15 with TRBJ1-2, with D unresolved. The V gene lost 5 bases and the J gene lost 8 bases, with 12 bases spanning the gap. Germline V gene lookup returns CDR1 LNHNV and CDR2 YYDKDF (reference sequence). The CDR3 contains 12 residues. The CDR3 region has the DNA TGTGCCACCAGCTATTCCGAACGGGGCTACACCTTC. Translating it yields CATSYSERGYTF.

The V call is TRBV19, the J call TRBJ2-5; D might be TRBD2 (6 bases). The CDR3 is 13 residues long. V lost 3 bases to trimming and J lost 2 bases, with 7 bases between them. Germline CDR1 reads LNHDA; CDR2 reads SQIVND (reference sequence). The CDR3 sequence is CASSMGLQETQYF. The CDR3 region has the DNA TGTGCCAGTAGTATGGGACTGCAAGAGACCCAGTACTTC.

This clonotype was found a few times. The rearrangement links TRBV7-9 to TRBJ2-2; D unresolved. Germline V gene data show CDR1 as SEHNR and CDR2 as FQNEAQ (reference sequence). This CDR3 is 13 amino acids long. V lost 4 bases and J lost 6, with 9 bases in between. The CDR3 sequence is CASSSYLAGELFF. The CDR3 region has the DNA TGTGCCAGCAGCTCCTATCTCGCCGGGGAGCTGTTTTTT.

V is TRBV6-1 and J is TRBJ1-1; TRBD1 agrees at 11 bases. The CDR3 contains 13 residues. V gave up 7 bases and J gave up 6 bases; unmatched junction bases: 4. The germline CDR1 and CDR2 sequences are MNHNS and SASEGT. CDR3 amino acids: CASTRTGGPEAFF. The CDR3 nucleotides are TGTGCCAGCACTCGGACAGGGGGCCCTGAAGCTTTCTTT.

This clonotype has just a few counts. This chain joins TRBV10-3 and TRBJ1-2; 7 positions match TRBD1. This CDR3 is built from 13 residues. V lost 7 bases to trimming and J lost 4 bases; unmatched junction nucleotides: 6. The germline gives CDR1 ENHRY, CDR2 SYGVKD. CDR3 in amino acids: CAITTGTAYGYTF. In DNA form, the CDR3 reads TGTGCCATCACTACCGGGACAGCCTATGGCTACACCTTC.

The chain couples TRBV28 to TRBJ1-1; weak D call: TRBD1 (5 bases). V was pared by 8 bases and J by 1 base, with 11 bases between. The CDR3 contains 13 residues. Germline-derived CDR1 and CDR2 are MDHEN and SYDVKM. CDR3 coding DNA: TGTGCCAGCGATGGACACCCGAACACTGAAGCTTTCTTT. Amino acids: CASDGHPNTEAFF.

J is TRBJ2-2 and V is TRBV19, with D perhaps TRBD1 (5 bases). The CDR3 runs 13 residues. V was cut by 11 bases and J by 1 base, with 11 bases left in between. The germline CDR1 and CDR2 sequences are LNHDA and SQIVND (reference sequence). This CDR3 reads CASGRQNTGELFF. Written as DNA, the CDR3 is TGTGCCTCAGGGCGGCAGAACACCGGGGAGCTGTTTTTT.

Ten or more counts support this clonotype. This chain connects TRBV7-8 to TRBJ1-5; D is perhaps TRBD1 (6 bases). V shed 1 base and J shed 5 bases, with 12 bases lying between them. CDR1 SGHVS and CDR2 FQNEAQ come from the germline V gene. This CDR3 spans 15 amino acids. CDR3 sequence reads: CASSLGGGQYQPQHF. The CDR3 nucleotides read TGTGCCAGCAGCTTAGGGGGGGGCCAGTATCAGCCCCAGCATTTT.

This clonotype was recorded a few times. In DNA, the CDR3 is TGCAGCGTTGAAGATGTAAGCTCAGGGACCGGGGAGCTGTTTTTT. Amino acid sequence: CSVEDVSSGTGELFF. The chain joins TRBV29-1 to TRBJ2-2, with D possibly matching TRBD1 (5 bases). Deletions cut 0 bases from V and 5 bases from J, with 13 bases between. Germline CDR1 is SQVTM and CDR2 is ANQGSEA. There are 15 residues in the CDR3.

This chain uses TRBV12-3 or TRBV12-4 with TRBJ2-5, with TRBD2 matching 10 bases. The length of the CDR3 is 15 residues. The junction had 7 bases not matched to a gene; V was cut back by 4 bases and J by 5 bases. CDR3 nucleotide sequence: TGTGCCAGCAGTTCCCTCACTAGCGGGACTGAGACCCAGTACTTC. Translating gives CASSSLTSGTETQYF.

The gene calls are TRBV18 and TRBJ2-2; 7 bases are shared with TRBD1. CDR3 size: 15 residues. Per germline, CDR1 KGHSH and CDR2 LQKENI. V shed 5 bases and J 0 bases; nucleotides not matched to a gene: 3. The CDR3 region is CASSGQVANTGELFF. The CDR3 DNA follows: TGTGCCAGCTCAGGACAGGTGGCGAACACCGGGGAGCTGTTTTTT.

This chain uses TRBV7-9 with TRBJ2-4; D is unclear. Per the germline V gene, CDR1 is SEHNR and CDR2 is FQNEAQ (reference sequence). V was pared by 1 base and J by 3 bases, with 13 bases between. The CDR3 has 16 amino acids. The CDR3 spells CASSLEYGLGKNIQYF. The DNA for the CDR3 is TGTGCCAGCAGCTTAGAATACGGATTGGGCAAAAACATTCAGTACTTC.

The chain has TRBV7-8 and TRBJ2-5; 8 nucleotides match TRBD2. The CDR3 has 15 amino acids. Trimming at V came to 2 bases and at J to 3 bases, leaving 5 bases not matched to a gene. Germline V lookup: CDR1 SGHVS, CDR2 FQNEAQ. CDR3 bases: TGTGCCAGCAGCTTACCCAGCGGGAGAGAAGAGACCCAGTACTTC. It is translated as CASSLPSGREETQYF.

J is TRBJ2-1 and V is TRBV2; D gene unclear. The CDR3 totals 13 residues. Between the trimmed V and J ends, which lost 4 bases and 2 bases, there was a span of 6 bases. The germline V gene encodes CDR1 SNHLY and CDR2 FYNNEI. CDR3 nucleotide sequence: TGTGCCAGCAGTGCCCTAGCCTACAATGAGCAGTTCTTC. It codes for CASSALAYNEQFF.

This rearrangement joins TRBV24-1 to TRBJ2-5; TRBD1 matches 7 bases. The J segment lost 5 bases and the V segment lost 5 bases, leaving 4 bases of the junction unmatched. This CDR3 is built from 13 residues. Germline CDR1 reads KGHDR; CDR2 reads SFDVKD. The CDR3 loop is CATSGGGAETQYF. CDR3 DNA sequence: TGTGCCACCAGTGGAGGGGGCGCGGAGACCCAGTACTTC.

This clonotype was found a few times. The V call is TRBV4-2, the J call TRBJ2-3; 7 nucleotides line up with TRBD2. The V and J ends lost 1 base and 1 base, in that order; junction bases with no gene match: 8. This CDR3 is 17 amino acids long. CDR1 and CDR2 from the germline V gene are LGHNA and YNFKEQ. The CDR3 nucleotides read TGTGCCAGCAGCCAAGTGGGGGGGGGACGGGGCACAGATACGCAGTATTTT. Residues: CASSQVGGGRGTDTQYF.

This clonotype was recorded a few times. The gene calls are TRBV5-6 and TRBJ2-1, with D tentatively TRBD2 (5 bases). The CDR3 has 15 amino acids. The V gene's germline CDR1 is SGHDT and CDR2 YYEEEE. Trimming took 1 base from V and 3 from J, leaving 11 bases between them. DNA of the CDR3: TGTGCCAGCAGCTTGATCGGGGTTAGCTACAATGAGCAGTTCTTC. Protein sequence: CASSLIGVSYNEQFF.

The V call is TRBV3-1, the J call TRBJ1-6; D remains ambiguous. The germline V and J ends were trimmed by 4 bases and 5 bases, with 6 bases remaining between them. Germline V lookup: CDR1 LGHDT, CDR2 YNNKEL (reference sequence). This CDR3 has 13 residues. The CDR3, as DNA: TGTGCCAGCAGCCTGGGGAATAATTCACCCCTCCACTTT. Encoded protein: CASSLGNNSPLHF.